The clone carrying this TCR beta chain was counted ten times or more. Its antigen is still unknown. V dropped 4 bases and J dropped 8; count of bases not matched to a gene: 3. This CDR3 comprises 12 residues. CDR1 SGHTA and CDR2 FQGNSA come from the germline V gene. The sample originates from a study of T cell repertoires in cytomegalovirus infection. Study-level points and caveats: CMV carriers with the relevant HLA were identified by cumulative public TCR beta family frequency. Ex vivo responses were dominated by HLA-C-restricted CMV-specific TCR beta clonotypes.

TCRdb reanalysed the reads using MiXCR and keeps one entry per CDR3 protein. The table records about 140,000 distinct CDR3 sequences, under 8% of them present only once. This TCR derives from a human donor in good health (CMV status not recorded). Some clones in this sample may be carry-over from other donors' samples. This chain links TRBV7-2 with TRBJ1-2, with 8 bases lining up with TRBD1. The sample taken for sequencing was PBMCs. CDR3 protein: CASSSGGGGYTF. CDR3 nucleotide sequence: TGTGCCAGCAGCTCAGGGGGCGGGGGCTACACCTTC.